Shown below are 22 T cell receptor beta chains from a single sample sequenced in a study of blood T cell repertoires in COVID-19. The protocol was immunoSEQ multiplex PCR, while the TCRdb copy is restricted to in-frame clones and leaves out a portion. In the table there are about 140,000 clones, more than 65% of which are singletons. The source material was peripheral blood. The receptors stem from a man in his sixties with active or convalescent COVID-19.

The chain has TRBV11-3 and TRBJ2-1; 8 bases are shared with TRBD2. The germline gives CDR1 SGHNT, CDR2 YENEEA. The trim removed 1 base at V and 5 bases at J, leaving 4 bases unmatched. CDR3 length: 15 amino acids. The CDR3 DNA is TGTGCCAGCAGCTTAGGGACTAGCCTGAACAATGAGCAGTTCTTC. This encodes CASSLGTSLNNEQFF.

V usage is TRBV4-1 and J usage is TRBJ1-4; tentative D call: TRBD1 (5 bases). The CDR3 extends over 15 amino acids. V lost 4 bases and J lost 8, with 17 bases in between. CDR1 and CDR2 from the germline V gene are MGHRA and YSYEKL. The CDR3, as DNA: TGCGCCAGCAGCCGAGTGACAGCGTTAATCGAAAAACTGTTTTTT. Amino acids: CASSRVTALIEKLFF.

This chain links TRBV5-1 with TRBJ1-2, with 9 bases lining up with TRBD1. CDR1 SGHRS and CDR2 YFSETQ come from the germline V gene. The CDR3 contains 16 residues. V shed 4 bases and J 8 bases; nucleotides not matched to a gene: 15. The CDR3 here is CASSPQGGTGLNGYTF. The CDR3, as DNA: TGCGCCAGCAGCCCCCAGGGCGGGACAGGGTTAAACGGCTACACCTTC.

The J gene is TRBJ2-2, the V gene TRBV6-1; TRBD1 matches 7 bases. The junction had 11 bases not matched to a gene; V was cut back by 2 bases and J by 8 bases. The CDR3 contains 16 residues. Germline CDR1 reads MNHNS; CDR2 reads SASEGT. The CDR3 region is CASSELSDRPKGELFF. Here the CDR3 DNA reads TGTGCCAGCAGTGAACTTTCGGACAGGCCTAAAGGGGAGCTGTTTTTT.

V and J are TRBV5-4 and TRBJ2-2; D may be TRBD2 (7 bases). CDR3 length: 17 amino acids. Germline V CDR1 and CDR2: SGHNT, YYREEE (reference sequence). Trimming cost V 1 base and J 1 base, with 14 bases left between them. CDR3 sequence (DNA): TGTGCCAGCAGCTTGAAAGGGGGGGCCGGGAACACCGGGGAGCTGTTTTTT. Translated, it gives CASSLKGGAGNTGELFF.

The chain recombines TRBV6-2 or TRBV6-3 with TRBJ1-5; D is ambiguous. The CDR3 has 14 residues. The V end was cut by 0 bases, the J end by 0 bases, with 3 bases between. Germline V CDR1 and CDR2: MNHEY, SVGEGT. This CDR3 reads CASSYSYSNQPQHF. The CDR3 bases are TGTGCCAGCAGTTACTCTTATAGCAATCAGCCCCAGCATTTT.

The V call is TRBV15, the J call TRBJ1-4; no clear D. This CDR3 has 16 amino acids. The V gene's germline CDR1 is LNHNV and CDR2 YYDKDF (reference sequence). V was cut by 0 bases and J by 7 bases, with 15 bases left in between. This chain's CDR3 is CATSRDRVPSSEKLFF. The CDR3 DNA follows: TGTGCCACCAGCAGAGATCGGGTCCCTTCCAGTGAAAAACTGTTTTTT.

The count of this clone is one. This rearrangement joins TRBV6-1 to TRBJ1-2, with TRBD1 identical over 7 bases. This CDR3 comprises 16 residues. Germline-derived CDR1 and CDR2 are MNHNS and SASEGT. The V and J ends lost 2 bases and 4 bases, in that order; junction bases with no gene match: 10. For the CDR3, the DNA is TGTGCCAGCAGTGAAACCGGGACAGAATCAATCTATGGCTACACCTTC. Protein sequence: CASSETGTESIYGYTF.

The chain uses TRBV27 and TRBJ1-4; TRBD1 agrees at 7 bases. After removal of 5 bases from V and 4 bases from J, the junction contained 7 bases not matched to a gene. The CDR3 has 15 residues. Germline V gives CDR1 MNHEY, CDR2 SMNVEV (reference sequence). The CDR3 coding sequence is TGTGCCAGCAGTCCCAGGACAGGAATTAATGAAAAACTGTTTTTT. It specifies CASSPRTGINEKLFF.

V is TRBV11-3 and J is TRBJ2-7; D is perhaps TRBD2 (6 bases). This CDR3 region has 14 residues. With 4 bases removed from V and 4 bases from J, the gap between germline ends came to 14 bases. Germline V lookup: CDR1 SGHNT, CDR2 YENEEA. The CDR3 spells CASSSLRRDYEQYV. The CDR3 nucleotides read TGTGCCAGCAGCTCACTTCGGAGGGATTACGAGCAGTACGTC.

The V call is TRBV7-2, the J call TRBJ2-2; 9 nucleotides align to TRBD2. The CDR3 length is 15 residues. V shed 2 bases and J 3 bases; nucleotides not matched to a gene: 1. Per the germline V gene, CDR1 is SGHTA and CDR2 is FQGNSA. The CDR3 DNA reads as TGTGCCAGCAGCTTAAGCGGGGGGTACACCGGGGAGCTGTTTTTT. Protein: CASSLSGGYTGELFF.

The chain couples TRBV6-1 to TRBJ1-1; D not certain. The V gene's germline CDR1 is MNHNS and CDR2 SASEGT. The CDR3 has 14 amino acids. The germline V and J ends were trimmed by 6 bases and 0 bases, with 11 bases remaining between them. The CDR3 DNA sequence: TGTGCCAGCAGCCCCCAAAGCCTGAACACTGAAGCTTTCTTT. Amino acid sequence: CASSPQSLNTEAFF.

The rearrangement joins TRBV19 to TRBJ2-6; 12 bases fit TRBD2. From germline, CDR1 is LNHDA and CDR2 SQIVND (reference sequence). The CDR3 covers 18 residues. The V and J ends lost 5 bases and 1 base, in that order; junction bases with no gene match: 6. The CDR3 loop reads CASSWYGLAGSGANVLTF. The CDR3 nucleotides read TGTGCCAGTAGTTGGTATGGACTAGCGGGATCTGGGGCCAACGTCCTGACTTTC.

The chain links TRBV11-3 to TRBJ2-3, with 8 bases identical to TRBD1. The CDR3 is 17 amino acids. Germline V gene lookup returns CDR1 SGHNT and CDR2 YENEEA. V dropped 1 base and J dropped 6; count of bases not matched to a gene: 12. CDR3 bases: TGTGCCAGCAGCTTAGGGGGATGGGGACAGGCCCTGGATACGCAGTATTTT. Its translation: CASSLGGWGQALDTQYF.

V usage is TRBV27 and J usage is TRBJ1-1; no firm D call. In germline, CDR1 is MNHEY, CDR2 SMNVEV (reference sequence). V was shortened by 6 bases and J by 1 base, with 9 bases between the two germline ends. This CDR3 is 13 amino acids long. CDR3 in amino acids: CASRPRENTEAFF. The DNA for the CDR3 is TGTGCCAGCAGGCCGAGGGAGAACACTGAAGCTTTCTTT.

This rearrangement joins TRBV11-2 to TRBJ1-4; D is uncertain. CDR3 length: 18 residues. The germline V gene encodes CDR1 SGHAT and CDR2 FQNNGV. V dropped 5 bases and J dropped 4 bases, with 23 bases sitting between them. The CDR3 here is CASSPIRGSRRYNEKLFF. CDR3 bases: TGTGCCAGCAGCCCCATCCGAGGATCCCGACGGTATAATGAAAAACTGTTTTTT. Looking up the rest from reference TRBV11-2 and TRBJ1-4 gives the full variable domain: EAGVAQSPRYKIIEKRQSVAFWCNPISGHATLYWYQQILGQGPKLLIQFQNNGVVDDSQLPKDRFSAERLKGVDSTLKIQPAKLEDSAVYLCASSPIRGSRRYNEKLFFGSGTQLSVL.

The chain is built from TRBV6-6 and TRBJ1-5, with 7 bases matching TRBD1. Germline-derived CDR1 and CDR2 are MNHNY and SVGAGI (reference sequence). V shed 6 bases and J 6 bases; nucleotides not matched to a gene: 14. This CDR3 is built from 16 residues. CDR3 amino acids: CASREETGRLSQPQHF. The CDR3 bases are TGTGCCAGCAGGGAGGAGACAGGGAGACTTAGTCAGCCCCAGCATTTT.

This clone has just a few counts. This chain uses TRBV25-1 with TRBJ1-1, with 8 nucleotides matching TRBD1. The V gene end was trimmed by 4 bases and the J gene end by 10 bases; junction bases not matched to a gene: 14. This CDR3 spans 15 amino acids. The germline V gene encodes CDR1 MGHDK and CDR2 SYGVNS. CDR3 nucleotides: TGTGCCAGCAGTGCGGCAGGGGGCAACACTGAGGGAGCTTTCTTT. It yields the protein CASSAAGGNTEGAFF.

The chain is built from TRBV6-5 and TRBJ2-2; TRBD1 matches 8 bases. The ends lost 9 bases at V and 1 base at J; junction bases unmatched: 1. From germline, CDR1 is MNHEY and CDR2 SVGAGI. The CDR3 covers 13 residues. This CDR3 reads CARGTGNTGELFF. CDR3 sequence (DNA): TGTGCCAGGGGGACAGGGAACACCGGGGAGCTGTTTTTT.

The J gene is TRBJ2-3, the V gene TRBV7-8, with D possibly being TRBD2 (7 bases). The V end was cut by 4 bases, the J end by 5 bases, with 22 bases between. Germline assignment: CDR1 SGHVS and CDR2 FQNEAQ. There are 17 residues in the CDR3. The CDR3 loop is CASSSLGWGGRGDTQYF. DNA for the CDR3: TGTGCCAGCAGCTCCCTAGGGTGGGGGGGCCGTGGAGATACGCAGTATTTT.

The chain is built from TRBV4-3 and TRBJ1-4; D is unresolved. The V and J ends lost 0 bases and 1 base respectively, with 6 bases between them. The CDR3 runs to 15 residues. Germline CDR1 and CDR2: LGHNA and YSLEER. The CDR3 region has the DNA TGCGCCAGCAGCCAAGAAGGAGTAACTAATGAAAAACTGTTTTTT. Its protein product is CASSQEGVTNEKLFF.

The genes are TRBV3-1 (or the pseudogene TRBV3-2) and TRBJ2-6; TRBD2 matches 13 bases. Germline CDR1 LGHDT, CDR2 YNNKEL (reference sequence). This CDR3 comprises 18 residues. The V gene end was trimmed by 4 bases and the J gene end by 2 bases; junction bases not matched to a gene: 5. The DNA of the CDR3 is TGTGCCAGCAGCCGGGGACTAGCGGGGAGCCCTGGGGCCAACGTCCTGACTTTC. This gives the protein CASSRGLAGSPGANVLTF.